This entry concerns a single T cell receptor (beta chain). This entry comes from a study of blood T cell repertoires in COVID-19. Produced via immunoSEQ multiplex PCR; TCRdb's table is partial and in-frame only. The table lists about 390,000 clones, more than 75% of them singletons. This CDR3 has 16 residues. This sequence was found in a woman aged 45-65 years who had recovered from COVID-19. The specimen was PBMCs or T cells enriched from blood (not recorded which). The chain has TRBV21-1 and TRBJ2-5; TRBD2 is taken as the D call from the table, unchecked against the DNA. TRBV21-1 is labeled a pseudogene. The chain's CDR3 is CASSKGGLTTGETQYF. The CDR3 coding sequence is TGTGCCAGCAGCAAAGGGGGACTAACAACGGGAGAGACCCAGTACTTC.